This is a list of T cell receptor beta chains from one sample in a study of blood T cells in healthy people across ages. TCRdb re-derived calls from the 5' RACE reads in MiXCR, one entry per CDR3 protein. The data contain 650,000 to 800,000 distinct CDR3 sequences, around 50% of them seen just once; the ten biggest clones take up approximately 13%. The sample was blood. The receptors originated from a woman of 80 years or more in good health. CDR3s include the opening cysteine and the closing phenylalanine or tryptophan. A D gene is named only where the DNA matches it firmly. Clone size is stated in some rows and not others, as once, few, many or a class when expanded.

cdr3_nt | cdr3_aa | clone_size | d_call | j_call | v_call
TGCAGTGCCGGGGACAGGACGAACCACAATGAGCAGTTCTTC | CSAGDRTNHNEQFF | many | TRBD1 | TRBJ2-1 | TRBV20-1
TGTGCCAGCAGGCCGACCATAGGGGCGTCTAACTATGGCTACACCTTC | CASRPTIGASNYGYTF | - | - | TRBJ1-2 | TRBV28
TGCAGTGCTAGACCGGTAGCGGGGGACGATGAGCAGTTCTTC | CSARPVAGDDEQFF | - | TRBD2 | TRBJ2-1 | TRBV20-1
TGTGCCAGCAGCCCCGGTGGACTAGCGGGGGGAAACAATGAGCAGTTCTTC | CASSPGGLAGGNNEQFF | few | TRBD2 | TRBJ2-1 | TRBV5-6
TGTGCCAGCAGCCTACTTTCACAGCTAAATGGCTACACCTTC | CASSLLSQLNGYTF | - | - | TRBJ1-2 | TRBV7-2
TGCAGTGCTAGAGTAGCGGGCAAAGAGACCCAGTACTTC | CSARVAGKETQYF | - | TRBD2 | TRBJ2-5 | TRBV20-1
TGTACCAGCAGCTTCCAAGGGACAGGGTCCTACAATGAGCAGTTCTTC | CTSSFQGTGSYNEQFF | - | TRBD1 | TRBJ2-1 | TRBV7-2
TGTGCCAGCAGTTCTGGGACTAGCGGGATCCCCAATGAGCAGTTCTTC | CASSSGTSGIPNEQFF | few | TRBD2 | TRBJ2-1 | TRBV27
TGTGCCAGCAGCTTAGCGTTGGTGGGGGCCTACGAGCAGTACTTC | CASSLALVGAYEQYF | - | - | TRBJ2-7 | TRBV7-2
TGTGCCAGCAGCCCGGCGGCGGTCGCCCATAATTCACCCCTCCACTTT | CASSPAAVAHNSPLHF | - | - | TRBJ1-6 | TRBV7-2
TGTGCCACCAGCAGAGAACAGGGGACTAGCACAGATACGCAGTATTTT | CATSREQGTSTDTQYF | few | - | TRBJ2-3 | TRBV15
TGCGCCAGCAGCTTGGTATCGGTAGAGCAGTTCTTC | CASSLVSVEQFF | few | - | TRBJ2-1 | TRBV5-1
TGTGCCAGCAGACCCCGGACTAGCGGGGGAGACACAGATACGCAGTATTTT | CASRPRTSGGDTDTQYF | - | TRBD2 | TRBJ2-3 | TRBV2
TGTGCCAGCAGAGATCCCGGGACTCCCGCCTCTGGCTACACCTTC | CASRDPGTPASGYTF | many | - | TRBJ1-2 | TRBV7-3
TGTGCCAGCAGTTTACGCCCCGGGACAGGAAATGAAAAACTGTTTTTT | CASSLRPGTGNEKLFF | - | TRBD1 | TRBJ1-4 | TRBV28
TGTGCCAGCCCACCGGGACAGGACACCGGGGAGCTGTTTTTT | CASPPGQDTGELFF | - | TRBD1 | TRBJ2-2 | TRBV7-9
TGTGCCAGCAGTTACCGGGCAGGGTGGAATGAGCAGTTCTTC | CASSYRAGWNEQFF | once | - | TRBJ2-1 | TRBV6-2/TRBV6-3
TGTGCCATCAGTGGCGACAGGAACTATGGCTACACCTTC | CAISGDRNYGYTF | - | - | TRBJ1-2 | TRBV10-3
TGTGCCAGCAGCTTAAGTAATAACTATGGCTACACCTTC | CASSLSNNYGYTF | - | - | TRBJ1-2 | TRBV7-9
TGTGCCAGCAGCGCCGCTAGCGGGACCTACAATGAGCAGTACTTC | CASSAASGTYNEQYF | - | TRBD2 | TRBJ2-7 | TRBV9
TGTGCCAGCAGTTTCGCGGGGAGAGCCCCCAGTGATGAGCAGTTCTTC | CASSFAGRAPSDEQFF | - | - | TRBJ2-1 | TRBV12-3/TRBV12-4
TGTGCCAGCAGTCGGACTAGCGGGAGTACCGGGGAGCTGTTTTTT | CASSRTSGSTGELFF | - | TRBD2 | TRBJ2-2 | TRBV12-3/TRBV12-4
TGTGCCAGCAGCCAAGATGGGTTGGGCACAGATACGCAGTATTTT | CASSQDGLGTDTQYF | - | - | TRBJ2-3 | TRBV3-1
TGTGCCAGCAGCCAAGGAGCGACTAGCGGGAGTCAAGAGACCCAGTACTTC | CASSQGATSGSQETQYF | - | TRBD2 | TRBJ2-5 | TRBV3-1
TGTGCCAGCAGGGCGGACAGGGGTCAGCCCCAGCATTTT | CASRADRGQPQHF | - | TRBD1 | TRBJ1-5 | TRBV6-2/TRBV6-3
TGTGCCACCAGCAGGGGTGCGGTCCAGCCCCAGCATTTT | CATSRGAVQPQHF | many | - | TRBJ1-5 | TRBV15
TGCGCCAGCAGCCAAGATGGCCGAGGTCGGGAGACCCAGTACTTC | CASSQDGRGRETQYF | - | - | TRBJ2-5 | TRBV4-1
TGTGCCACCGACTCGGTGGGGGCGGGCAATGAGCAGTTCTTC | CATDSVGAGNEQFF | few | - | TRBJ2-1 | TRBV6-1
TGCGCCAGCAGCCTGGACTTCGGGACTAGCGGGGGCACAGATACGCAGTATTTT | CASSLDFGTSGGTDTQYF | many | TRBD2 | TRBJ2-3 | TRBV5-1
TGTGCCATCAGTCCCACATGGGACCAGCCCCAGCATTTT | CAISPTWDQPQHF | - | - | TRBJ1-5 | TRBV10-3
TGTGCCTGGAGTCTTCAATACTATGGCTACACCTTC | CAWSLQYYGYTF | many | - | TRBJ1-2 | TRBV30
TGTGCCAGCAGCTCAAGCCGATTGAGCACTACCTGGGAGCAGTACTTC | CASSSSRLSTTWEQYF | - | - | TRBJ2-7 | TRBV4-2
TGCGCCGGCAGCCGGACAGGGGGCCCGCTCACAGATACGCAGTATTTT | CAGSRTGGPLTDTQYF | - | TRBD1 | TRBJ2-3 | TRBV5-1
TGTGCCAGCAGCTTGTGGGGGGATTACAATGAGCAGTTCTTC | CASSLWGDYNEQFF | many | - | TRBJ2-1 | TRBV7-9
TGTGCCAGCAGTTTATATCCTAGCGGGAATCAGAATGAGCAGTTCTTC | CASSLYPSGNQNEQFF | many | TRBD2 | TRBJ2-1 | TRBV12-3/TRBV12-4
TGCGCCAGCGTGCCTCTAGCGGGAGGCACAGATACGCAGTATTTT | CASVPLAGGTDTQYF | many | TRBD2 | TRBJ2-3 | TRBV5-1
TGTGCCAGCCCGAACAGGGGCATCCACAATGAGCAGTTCTTC | CASPNRGIHNEQFF | - | TRBD1 | TRBJ2-1 | TRBV7-9
TGCGCCAGCAGCTCGACTAGCGGGAGCGAGAGCACAGATACGCAGTATTTT | CASSSTSGSESTDTQYF | - | TRBD2 | TRBJ2-3 | TRBV5-1
TGTGCCAGCAGTTACATCCAGGACAGAGGTGGCTACACCTTC | CASSYIQDRGGYTF | - | - | TRBJ1-2 | TRBV6-2/TRBV6-3
TGTGCCAGCAGCGGGGGGAGACGGACTGAAGCTTTCTTT | CASSGGRRTEAFF | few | - | TRBJ1-1 | TRBV7-9
TGCGCCAGCAGCTTCACAGGGAAGACTGAAGCTTTCTTT | CASSFTGKTEAFF | few | - | TRBJ1-1 | TRBV5-1
TGCAGCTCCTCGGGGGGACTAGCGGGCTCACAAGAGACCCAGTACTTC | CSSSGGLAGSQETQYF | - | TRBD2 | TRBJ2-5 | TRBV29-1
TGTGCCAGCAGTTACGGCAGGGCCTCCACCGGGGAGCTGTTTTTT | CASSYGRASTGELFF | - | - | TRBJ2-2 | TRBV6-5
TGTGCCAGCAGCGTAGATGGAGGGGATACGCAGTATTTT | CASSVDGGDTQYF | many | - | TRBJ2-3 | TRBV9
TGCAGTGCTAGACGGGACAGCAATCAGCCCCAGCATTTT | CSARRDSNQPQHF | many | - | TRBJ1-5 | TRBV20-1
TGTGCCAGTAAACCCACTCACAGGGCTAACTATGGCTACACCTTC | CASKPTHRANYGYTF | - | - | TRBJ1-2 | TRBV19
TGTGCCAGCAGCTTGTTCGGACTAGCCGTGAGGGATACGCAGTATTTT | CASSLFGLAVRDTQYF | many | TRBD2 | TRBJ2-3 | TRBV5-6
TGCAGTGCTAGATCCATTTCCCTCCAGGGGGGGGCCAAAAACATTCAGTACTTC | CSARSISLQGGAKNIQYF | many | - | TRBJ2-4 | TRBV20-1
TGTGCCAGCAGCGTAGACCCCCTGGACCCTAGCCCTCATAGCACAGATACGCAGTATTTT | CASSVDPLDPSPHSTDTQYF | - | - | TRBJ2-3 | TRBV9
TGTGCCAGCAGGATCTCTAGCACAGATACGCAGTATTTT | CASRISSTDTQYF | many | - | TRBJ2-3 | TRBV6-6
TGCAGGGCAGAAGATAACACTGAAGCTTTCTTT | CRAEDNTEAFF | many | - | TRBJ1-1 | TRBV20-1
TGTGCCACCAGTGATTCCTACATCTACGAGCAGTACTTC | CATSDSYIYEQYF | - | - | TRBJ2-7 | TRBV24-1
TGTGCCAGCAGCCCAACAGGGGGCGCGGGCAATGAGCAGTTCTTC | CASSPTGGAGNEQFF | - | TRBD1 | TRBJ2-1 | TRBV7-3
TGCGCCAGCAGCCGAGCGGGGGCGCATTCGGAGCAGTTCTTC | CASSRAGAHSEQFF | - | TRBD2 | TRBJ2-1 | TRBV5-1
TGCGCCAGCAGCTTGGTGAGCGGGGGGGACAATGAGCAGTTCTTC | CASSLVSGGDNEQFF | - | TRBD2 | TRBJ2-1 | TRBV5-1
TGTGCCAGCAGCCAAGAAAGCGGTGCGTACGAGCAGTACTTC | CASSQESGAYEQYF | many | - | TRBJ2-7 | TRBV4-2
TGTGCCAGCAGCTCGCGACAGGACGGGGGCAATGAGCAGTTCTTC | CASSSRQDGGNEQFF | few | - | TRBJ2-1 | TRBV12-3/TRBV12-4
TGTGCCAGCAGTCGGCTCAGGGGGGTCGACGAGCAGTACTTC | CASSRLRGVDEQYF | - | - | TRBJ2-7 | TRBV27
TGCAGTGCCCACCAATTCGAAACTAGCGTGTTAAACATTCAGTACTTC | CSAHQFETSVLNIQYF | - | TRBD2 | TRBJ2-4 | TRBV20-1